The T cell receptor beta chain described here comes from a study of Ad26.COV2.S vaccination and SARS-CoV-2 variants. Overall study context: Administration of Ad26.COV2.S was intramuscular, either once or twice 56 days apart.

Documented treatment: 19 received Ad26.COV2.S at low or high dose, single or two shots; about 5 received placebo; per-sample allocation not given. Samples came from day 63 after the first vaccine or placebo injection. The CDR3 is made up of 15 amino acids. CDR1 LNHNV and CDR2 YYDKDF come from the germline V gene (reference sequence). Deletions cut 5 bases from V and 8 bases from J, with 19 bases between. The protocol was immunoSEQ multiplex PCR, while the TCRdb copy is restricted to in-frame clones and leaves out a portion. The data show more than 300,000 clones, roughly 86% seen once. The TCR originated in a person aged 18-65 years who received the Ad26.COV2.S COVID-19 vaccine or a placebo. The chain links TRBV15 to TRBJ2-1, with D perhaps TRBD2 (5 bases). Material: peripheral blood, obtained in a trial of Ad26.COV2.S vaccine versus placebo. The chain's CDR3 is CATSLGGLPGDEQFF. CDR3 nucleotides: TGTGCCACCAGCCTCGGTGGGTTGCCCGGGGATGAGCAGTTCTTC. The full variable domain, in which reference TRBV15 and TRBJ2-1 provide the parts outside the CDR3, is DAMVIQNPRYQVTQFGKPVTLSCSQTLNHNVMYWYQQKSSQAPKLLFHYYDKDFNNEADTPDNFQSRRPNTSFCFLDIRSPGLGDTAMYLCATSLGGLPGDEQFFGPGTRLTVL.